The clone carrying this T cell receptor beta chain was detected a few times. The source of the sample is a study of blood T cell repertoires in COVID-19. CDR3 length equals 15 residues. Germline V gene lookup returns CDR1 SNHLY and CDR2 FYNNEI. The V end was cut by 5 bases, the J end by 1 base, with 14 bases between. Assay: immunoSEQ multiplex PCR; the TCRdb copy retains only in-frame clones and omits some. This sample has about 200,000 clones; about nine tenths occur once, and the top ten carry around 1.5%. Material for sequencing was peripheral blood. The receptor was isolated from a man aged 18 to 35 with active or convalescent COVID-19. V gene TRBV2 combines with J gene TRBJ1-1, with D maybe TRBD1 (6 bases). The CDR3 DNA reads TGTGCCAGCAGTCGGGACACTTACGAGAACACTGAAGCTTTCTTT. Translating it yields CASSRDTYENTEAFF.